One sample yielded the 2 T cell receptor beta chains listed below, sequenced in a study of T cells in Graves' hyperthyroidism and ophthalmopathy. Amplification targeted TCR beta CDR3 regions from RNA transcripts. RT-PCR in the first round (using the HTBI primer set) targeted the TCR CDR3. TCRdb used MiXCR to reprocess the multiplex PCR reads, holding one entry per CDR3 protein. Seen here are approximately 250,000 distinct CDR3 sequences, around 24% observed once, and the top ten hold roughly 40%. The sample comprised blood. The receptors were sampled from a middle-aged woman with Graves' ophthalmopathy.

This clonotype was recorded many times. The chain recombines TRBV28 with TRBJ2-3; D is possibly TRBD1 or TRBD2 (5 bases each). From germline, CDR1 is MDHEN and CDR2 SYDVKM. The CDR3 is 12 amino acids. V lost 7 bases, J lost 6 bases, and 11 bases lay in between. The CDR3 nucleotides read TGTGCCAGCACCCCTAGGGACGATACGCAGTATTTT. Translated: CASTPRDDTQYF. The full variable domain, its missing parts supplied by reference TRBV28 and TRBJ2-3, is DVKVTQSSRYLVKRTGEKVFLECVQDMDHENMFWYRQDPGLGLRLIYFSYDVKMKEKGDIPEGYSVSREKKERFSLILESASTNQTSMYLCASTPRDDTQYFGPGTRLTVL.

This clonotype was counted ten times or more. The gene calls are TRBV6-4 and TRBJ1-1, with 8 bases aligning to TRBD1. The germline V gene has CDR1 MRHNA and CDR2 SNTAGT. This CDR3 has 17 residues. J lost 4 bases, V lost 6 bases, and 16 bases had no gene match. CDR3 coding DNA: TGTGCCAGCAGGGCAGACAGGGGATCAGCAGTGAGCACTGAAGCTTTCTTT. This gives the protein CASRADRGSAVSTEAFF.